This entry concerns a single T cell receptor beta chain. The method was immunoSEQ multiplex PCR; TCRdb's version includes in-frame clones alone and lacks a portion of them. The data show fewer than 350,000 clones, with approximately 86% seen just once and approximately 1% held by the top ten. This sample stems from a study of blood T cell repertoires in COVID-19. Recovery among Cohort 3 donors was established by two negative PCRs, clearance, or symptom resolution. The CDR3 is 17 residues long. The trim removed 0 bases at V and 2 bases at J, leaving 7 bases unmatched. Germline CDR1 and CDR2: SGHRS and YFSETQ.

This chain joins TRBV5-1 and TRBJ2-1; the match to TRBD1 covers 8 bases. Sequencing was carried out using PBMCs or T cells enriched from blood (not recorded which). This receptor was taken from a woman in her 30s who had recovered from COVID-19. The CDR3 bases are TGCGCCAGCAGCTTGGCCCACGGACAGGGTACCTACAATGAGCAGTTCTTC. Protein: CASSLAHGQGTYNEQFF.